This paragraph reports one T cell receptor beta chain. The antigen is undetermined. Germline loops: CDR1 MDHEN, CDR2 SYDVKM. The V end was cut by 5 bases, the J end by 3 bases, with 11 bases between. The CDR3 has 13 amino acids. This sample stems from a study of shared clonotypes between healthy human individuals. The assay was carried out at the deep level. Some clones are missing from TCRdb's copy, which holds only in-frame ones; the method was immunoSEQ multiplex PCR. The repertoire holds some 1,600,000 clones, with 95% to 99% as singletons. The study's findings and limits: Estimated richness values were generally larger in naive subsets than in memory subsets. The four-donor shared clonotypes exceeded non-shared clonotypes in generation probability, with non-shared ones scoring lower.

Donors were healthy HIV-negative adults without recently reported acute infections or vaccinations. The TCR was taken from a man aged 25 to 40 in good health. Sequencing was done on a sample of naive CD4+ T cells sorted from blood. Subset here: CD45RA+ positively selected. The V gene is TRBV28, the J gene TRBJ2-7; D may be TRBD2 (5 bases). The CDR3 reads CASSTLGGYEQYF. Here the CDR3 DNA reads TGTGCCAGCAGTACCCTTGGAGGCTACGAGCAGTACTTC. Looking up the rest from reference TRBV28 and TRBJ2-7 gives the full variable domain: DVKVTQSSRYLVKRTGEKVFLECVQDMDHENMFWYRQDPGLGLRLIYFSYDVKMKEKGDIPEGYSVSREKKERFSLILESASTNQTSMYLCASSTLGGYEQYFGPGTRLTVT.